Presented here are 13 T cell receptor beta chains from one specimen sequenced in a study of immune cell composition in non-small cell lung cancer (dated by TCRdb to 2017 to 2019). Non-adjacent lung tissue from the same patient, taken as far from the tumour as possible and at least 3 cm away, was used for the normal lung samples. Receptor amplification or capture employed the immunoSEQ multiplex PCR assay. The table was pulled from immuneACCESS by TCRdb, which kept in-frame rearrangements only. Such tables lose some clones; where checked, under half of the loss comes from unresolved V genes, and the rest has no known cause. The sample contains over 5,000 clones, 55% to 75% of them found a single time. The ten most abundant clones make up about 6% of the sample. Sequenced input: non-adjacent lung tissue. The receptors were sampled from a human donor with non-small cell lung cancer.

V gene TRBV5-1 combines with J gene TRBJ2-1; 12 bases line up with TRBD2. J was trimmed by 7 bases and V by 3 bases; bases with no gene match: 5. Germline loops: CDR1 SGHRS, CDR2 YFSETQ. The CDR3 is 15 residues long. For the CDR3, the DNA is TGCGCCAGCAGCTCGCTAGCGGGGGGGCCGAATGAGCAGTTCTTC. It translates to CASSSLAGGPNEQFF. Together with reference TRBV5-1 and TRBJ2-1, the CDR3 gives the full variable domain: KAGVTQTPRYLIKTRGQQVTLSCSPISGHRSVSWYQQTPGQGLQFLFEYFSETQRNKGNFPGRFSGRQFSNSRSEMNVSTLELGDSALYLCASSSLAGGPNEQFFGPGTRLTVL.

The chain employs TRBV7-2 and TRBJ2-7, with D perhaps matching TRBD1 (8 bases). CDR3 length: 16 amino acids. Germline V gives CDR1 SGHTA, CDR2 FQGNSA. Trimming shortened V by 3 bases and J by 3 bases, and 18 bases separated the two germline ends. Here the CDR3 DNA reads TGTGCCAGCAGCTTCATCCCGGACAGGGAGGGCTACGAGCAGTACTTC. This translates into CASSFIPDREGYEQYF. Full variable domain (rest looked up from reference TRBV7-2 and TRBJ2-7): GAGVSQSPSNKVTEKGKDVELRCDPISGHTALYWYRQSLGQGLEFLIYFQGNSAPDKSGLPSDRFSAERTGGSVSTLTIQRTQQEDSAVYLCASSFIPDREGYEQYFGPGTRLTVT.

This clone was detected only once. The chain has TRBV18 and TRBJ2-5; weak D call: TRBD1 (7 bases). V dropped 6 bases and J dropped 4 bases, with 18 bases sitting between them. Looked up from germline, CDR1 is KGHSH and CDR2 is LQKENI. The CDR3 extends over 15 amino acids. The DNA for the CDR3 is TGTGCCAGCTCGCTAGGAAGACAGGGAGGAGAGACCCAGTACTTC. Its translation is CASSLGRQGGETQYF.

The genes are TRBV6-5 and TRBJ2-7; perhaps TRBD2 as D (5 bases). This CDR3 has 15 residues. V was trimmed by 2 bases and J by 1 base, leaving 12 bases between them. Per germline, CDR1 MNHEY and CDR2 SVGAGI. The CDR3 region has the DNA TGTGCCAGCAGTTACGAGGGTCACTTATCCTACGAGCAGTACTTC. It encodes CASSYEGHLSYEQYF.

The chain is built from TRBV18 and TRBJ1-5; 9 nucleotides align to TRBD1. The junction had 1 base not matched to a gene; V was cut back by 1 base and J by 6 bases. This CDR3 contains 14 residues. From germline, CDR1 is KGHSH and CDR2 LQKENI. In DNA form, the CDR3 reads TGTGCCAGCTCACCACAGGGACAGGGTCAGCCCCAGCATTTT. Amino acid sequence: CASSPQGQGQPQHF.

J is TRBJ2-7 and V is TRBV6-5; 9 bases are a match to TRBD1. Germline CDR1 is MNHEY and CDR2 is SVGAGI. J gave up 1 base and V 6 bases, and 1 base lay outside the gene matches. This CDR3 spans 13 amino acids. In nucleotides, the CDR3 is TGTGCCAGCAGGACAGGGGGTTCCTACGAGCAGTACTTC. This encodes CASRTGGSYEQYF.

This clone was seen more than once but under ten times. V is TRBV2 and J is TRBJ1-6, with 11 bases fitting TRBD1. Germline trimming cut 6 bases from V and 10 bases from J; bases unmatched to any gene: 5. The germline gives CDR1 SNHLY, CDR2 FYNNEI. The CDR3 extends over 14 amino acids. DNA of the CDR3: TGTGCCAGCAGCGGACAGGGGGCGCAGTCACCCCTCCACTTT. Translation gives CASSGQGAQSPLHF. Together with reference TRBV2 and TRBJ1-6, the CDR3 gives the full variable domain: EPEVTQTPSHQVTQMGQEVILRCVPISNHLYFYWYRQILGQKVEFLVSFYNNEISEKSEIFDDQFSVERPDGSNFTLKIRSTKLEDSAMYFCASSGQGAQSPLHFGNGTRLTVT.

This chain connects TRBV19 to TRBJ2-3, with 9 bases lining up with TRBD2. The CDR3 has 15 residues. V was clipped by 4 bases and J by 8 bases; unmatched bases: 10. CDR1 and CDR2 (germline): LNHDA, SQIVND (reference sequence). In DNA form, the CDR3 reads TGTGCCAGTAGTAAAGGGGTAGCGGGGGTGGGTACGCAGTATTTT. Protein sequence: CASSKGVAGVGTQYF.

Worth noting for this clone: At one end, the junction sequence differs from germline, possibly due to a read error. The chain couples TRBV7-7 to TRBJ1-4; D gene unclear. The length of the CDR3 is 13 residues. The germline CDR1 and CDR2 sequences are SSHAT and FNYEAQ (reference sequence). CDR3 nucleotide sequence: TGTGCTAGCAGCACGGTTCTTAATGAAAAACTGTTTTTT. Translating gives CASSTVLNEKLFF.

The rearrangement joins TRBV4-3 to TRBJ2-5; weak D call: TRBD2 (6 bases). Germline CDR1 and CDR2: LGHNA and YSLEER. V was clipped by 2 bases and J by 5 bases, with 9 bases between them. This CDR3 is 13 amino acids long. DNA of the CDR3: TGCGCCAGCAGCCAAATCCGGGGGGAGACCCAGTACTTC. This codes for CASSQIRGETQYF.

This clone has a handful of counts. This chain connects TRBV7-9 to TRBJ1-5; D is unclear. With 10 bases removed from V and 2 bases from J, the gap between germline ends came to 12 bases. Germline V lookup: CDR1 SEHNR, CDR2 FQNEAQ (reference sequence). This CDR3 is 13 amino acids long. The DNA for the CDR3 is TGTGCCACCGCAGCGGGCGGCAATCAGCCCCAGCATTTT. It is translated as CATAAGGNQPQHF. Complete variable domain (other parts from reference TRBV7-9 and TRBJ1-5): DTGVSQNPRHKITKRGQNVTFRCDPISEHNRLYWYRQTLGQGPEFLTYFQNEAQLEKSRLLSDRFSAERPKGSFSTLEIQRTEQGDSAMYLCATAAGGNQPQHFGDGTRLSIL.

This clone was seen a handful of times. The rearrangement links TRBV7-8 to TRBJ2-1; 11 bases map to TRBD2. From germline, CDR1 is SGHVS and CDR2 FQNEAQ. This CDR3 region has 15 residues. Trimming took 8 bases from V and 4 from J; bases not matched to a gene: 7. The CDR3: CASGTSGGSYNEQFF. CDR3 in DNA: TGTGCCAGCGGAACTAGCGGGGGCTCATACAATGAGCAGTTCTTC.

The gene calls are TRBV15 and TRBJ1-2; D is uncertain. This CDR3 comprises 16 residues. The germline V gene has CDR1 LNHNV and CDR2 YYDKDF (reference sequence). The V end was cut by 3 bases, the J end by 6 bases, with 20 bases between. The CDR3 region has the DNA TGTGCCACCAGCAGGTTCCCTCGGCGCCTAGGAGATGGCTACACCTTC. It yields the protein CATSRFPRRLGDGYTF.